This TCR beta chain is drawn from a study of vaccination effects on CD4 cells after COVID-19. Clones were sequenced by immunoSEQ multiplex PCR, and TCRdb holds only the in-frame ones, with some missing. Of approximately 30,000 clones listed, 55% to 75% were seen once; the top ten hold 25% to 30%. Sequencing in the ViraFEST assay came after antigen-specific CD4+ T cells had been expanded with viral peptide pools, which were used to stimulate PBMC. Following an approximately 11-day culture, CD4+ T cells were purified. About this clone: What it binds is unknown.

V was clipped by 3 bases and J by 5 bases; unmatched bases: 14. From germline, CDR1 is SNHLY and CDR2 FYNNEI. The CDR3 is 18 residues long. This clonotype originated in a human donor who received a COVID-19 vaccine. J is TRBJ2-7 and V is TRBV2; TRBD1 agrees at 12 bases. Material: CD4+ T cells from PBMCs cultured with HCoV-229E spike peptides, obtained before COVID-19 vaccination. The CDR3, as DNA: TGTGCCAGCAGTGATATAGTCCTGGCGGGACAGGGGGCCCACGAGCAGTACTTC. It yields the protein CASSDIVLAGQGAHEQYF.